A selection of T cell receptor beta chains follows, all from one sample in a study of blood T cell repertoires in COVID-19. TCRdb's table, derived via immunoSEQ multiplex PCR, lists solely in-frame clones and lacks some. The sample shows roughly 310,000 clones, about 90% of them seen only once. Specimen: peripheral blood. These receptors all stem from a woman in her 30s with COVID-19, enrolled during active disease. Each CDR3 is given with its conserved first and last residue. Fields, in order: V gene, J gene, D gene, clone size, CDR3 protein, CDR3 DNA. D genes are given only for firm matches. Clone size is given for some rows only: seen once, a few or many times, or a class if the clone is expanded.

TRBV4-1	TRBJ2-1	TRBD1	-	CASSQSPWRTGGYNEQFF	TGCGCCAGCAGCCAAAGTCCCTGGCGGACAGGGGGATACAATGAGCAGTTCTTC
TRBV7-3	TRBJ2-1	TRBD1	-	CASSPGDRFGEQFF	TGTGCCAGCAGCCCCGGGGACAGGTTTGGTGAGCAGTTCTTC
TRBV2	TRBJ1-5	-	-	CASTGTGNQPQHF	TGTGCCAGCACCGGTACAGGGAATCAGCCCCAGCATTTT
TRBV11-2	TRBJ2-2	TRBD2	-	CASSLDRDSGTGELFF	TGTGCCAGCAGCTTAGATCGGGATAGCGGGACCGGGGAGCTGTTTTTT
TRBV29-1	TRBJ2-2	TRBD2	-	CSAVGLAGAGELFF	TGCAGCGCCGTAGGGCTAGCGGGAGCCGGGGAGCTGTTTTTT
TRBV7-9	TRBJ1-4	TRBD1	-	CASSRDRGSGTNEKLFF	TGTGCCAGCAGCCGTGACAGGGGAAGCGGGACTAATGAAAAACTGTTTTTT
TRBV5-1	TRBJ2-5	-	-	CASSLVGTQYF	TGCGCCAGCAGCTTGGTCGGGACCCAGTACTTC
TRBV9	TRBJ1-3	-	-	CASSVALAGNTIYF	TGTGCCAGCAGCGTAGCCCTAGCTGGAAACACCATATATTTT
TRBV10-2	TRBJ2-1	-	-	CASSHTKITSSYNEQFF	TGCGCCAGCAGCCATACGAAGATTACTAGCTCCTACAATGAGCAGTTCTTC
TRBV2	TRBJ1-5	-	few	CASSGAANQPQHF	TGTGCCAGCAGTGGGGCAGCTAATCAGCCCCAGCATTTT
TRBV9	TRBJ2-1	TRBD2	-	CASSIPLAGDVNEQFF	TGTGCCAGCAGCATCCCACTAGCGGGAGATGTCAATGAGCAGTTCTTC
TRBV7-8	TRBJ2-5	TRBD2	-	CASSLVTGGPETQYF	TGTGCCAGCAGCTTGGTTACGGGAGGGCCAGAGACCCAGTACTTC
TRBV4-1	TRBJ2-7	TRBD1	-	CASSQARDRRYEQYF	TGCGCCAGCAGCCAAGCTAGGGACAGACGCTACGAGCAGTACTTC
TRBV7-6	TRBJ2-7	TRBD2	-	CASSSTVTSGSEQYF	TGTGCCAGCAGCTCTACGGTGACTAGCGGGAGCGAGCAGTACTTC
TRBV7-3	TRBJ2-3	-	-	CASSLTAQGGGTDTQYF	TGTGCCAGCAGCTTAACTGCCCAGGGTGGAGGGACAGATACGCAGTATTTT
TRBV25-1	TRBJ2-5	TRBD1	-	CASSEYGTGGYETQYF	TGTGCCAGCAGTGAATATGGGACAGGGGGCTACGAGACCCAGTACTTC
TRBV18	TRBJ2-7	TRBD2	few	CASSPAGGDYEQYF	TGTGCCAGCTCACCAGCGGGAGGGGATTACGAGCAGTACTTC
TRBV9	TRBJ2-7	TRBD2	-	CASSVGISGYEQYF	TGTGCCAGCAGCGTCGGCATTAGCGGGTACGAGCAGTACTTC
TRBV27	TRBJ1-6	TRBD1	-	CASSSRDRGLNSPLHF	TGTGCCAGCAGTTCCCGGGACAGGGGGTTAAATTCACCCCTCCACTTT
TRBV29-1	TRBJ2-1	TRBD2	-	CSEGGRAYNEQFF	TGCAGTGAAGGCGGGAGGGCCTACAATGAGCAGTTCTTC
TRBV7-3	TRBJ2-1	-	-	CASSLGTGSYNEQFF	TGTGCCAGCAGCTTAGGGACTGGAAGTTACAATGAGCAGTTCTTC
TRBV30	TRBJ1-3	-	-	CAWSEGSGNSGNTIYF	TGTGCCTGGAGTGAGGGTAGCGGGAACTCTGGAAACACCATATATTTT
TRBV15	TRBJ2-1	TRBD2	-	CATSRDLAGGDGEQFF	TGTGCCACCAGCAGAGATCTAGCGGGAGGGGACGGTGAGCAGTTCTTC
TRBV29-1	TRBJ1-5	-	-	CSVAGLAGGNQPQHF	TGCAGCGTTGCAGGCCTGGCGGGGGGCAATCAGCCCCAGCATTTT
TRBV20-1	TRBJ1-2	TRBD1	-	CSASGGGASGYTF	TGCAGTGCTAGTGGAGGGGGCGCTTCCGGCTACACCTTC